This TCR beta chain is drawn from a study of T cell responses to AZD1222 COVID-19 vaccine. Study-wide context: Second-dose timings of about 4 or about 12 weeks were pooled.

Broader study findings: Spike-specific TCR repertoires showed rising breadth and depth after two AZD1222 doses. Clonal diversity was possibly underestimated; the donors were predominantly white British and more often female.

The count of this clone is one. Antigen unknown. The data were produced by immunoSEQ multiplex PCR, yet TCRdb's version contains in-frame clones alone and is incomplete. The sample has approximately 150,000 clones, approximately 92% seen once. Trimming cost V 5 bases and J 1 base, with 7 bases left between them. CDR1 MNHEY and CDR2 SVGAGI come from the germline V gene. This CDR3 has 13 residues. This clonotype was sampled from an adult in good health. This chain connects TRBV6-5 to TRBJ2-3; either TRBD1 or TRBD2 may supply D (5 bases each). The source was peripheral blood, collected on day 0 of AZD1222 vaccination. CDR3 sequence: CASSRDGTDTQYF. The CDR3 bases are TGTGCCAGCAGTCGGGACGGCACAGATACGCAGTATTTT.